The sequence of this T cell receptor beta chain was determined in a study of TIL therapy for anti-PD-1-resistant metastatic lung cancer. Looking at the study overall: Median patient age was 54, ranging roughly 38-75 years. Tumors carried a median roughly 1.5 non-synonymous mutations per megabase. Study-level results: Infused TIL clonotypes partially replaced the baseline blood repertoire, then decayed over months. The cohort had more treatment-naive, never-smoker and oncogene-addicted patients than typical.

Stated time point: pre-treatment sample, taken before nivolumab and TIL therapy. The immunoSEQ assay was v3. Assay used: immunoSEQ multiplex PCR; TCRdb lists only in-frame clones, some missing. The sample has 45,000 to 75,000 clones, 87% seen once. Trimming shortened V by 4 bases and J by 0 bases, and 10 bases separated the two germline ends. The length of the CDR3 is 15 residues. In germline, CDR1 is MNHEY, CDR2 SVGAGI. Note on this clone: Antigen unknown.

The source is a person aged 25 to 80 with non-small cell lung cancer. The sequencing used blood, collected at baseline. The chain carries TRBV6-5 and TRBJ2-1; D perhaps matches TRBD2 (6 bases). CDR3 in amino acids: CASSSAGSSYNEQFF. CDR3 nucleotides: TGTGCCAGCAGTTCGGCGGGGAGCTCCTACAATGAGCAGTTCTTC.